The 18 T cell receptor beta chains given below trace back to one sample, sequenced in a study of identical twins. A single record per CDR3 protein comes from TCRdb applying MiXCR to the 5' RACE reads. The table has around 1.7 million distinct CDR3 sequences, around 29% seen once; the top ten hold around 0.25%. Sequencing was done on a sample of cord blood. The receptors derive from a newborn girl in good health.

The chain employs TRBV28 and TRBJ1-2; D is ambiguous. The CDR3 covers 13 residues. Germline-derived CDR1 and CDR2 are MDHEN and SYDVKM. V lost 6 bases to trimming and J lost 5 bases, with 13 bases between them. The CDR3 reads CASSRLRRYGYTF. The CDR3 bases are TGTGCCAGCAGCCGTCTGAGAAGGTATGGCTACACCTTC.

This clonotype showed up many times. CDR3 region: CASSQRTGSYEQYF. In DNA form, the CDR3 reads TGTGCCAGCAGCCAGAGGACAGGTAGCTACGAGCAGTACTTC. V usage is TRBV4-2 and J usage is TRBJ2-7, with 7 bases identical to TRBD1. CDR1 is LGHNA and CDR2 is YNFKEQ in the germline V gene. Germline trimming cut 3 bases from V and 3 bases from J; bases unmatched to any gene: 5. CDR3 length: 14 amino acids.

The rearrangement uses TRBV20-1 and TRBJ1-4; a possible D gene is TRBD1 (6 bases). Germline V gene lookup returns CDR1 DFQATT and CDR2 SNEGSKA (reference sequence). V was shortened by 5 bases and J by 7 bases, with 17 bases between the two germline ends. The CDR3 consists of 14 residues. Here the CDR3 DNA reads TGCAGTGCTGGGGTCGGGGGAGGGGGTGAAAAACTGTTTTTT. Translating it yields CSAGVGGGGEKLFF.

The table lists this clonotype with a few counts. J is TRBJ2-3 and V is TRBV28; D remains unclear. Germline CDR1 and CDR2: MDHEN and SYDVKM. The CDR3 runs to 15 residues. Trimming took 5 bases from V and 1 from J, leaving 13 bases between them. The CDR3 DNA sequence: TGTGCCAGCAGTGCACGCGGCGCAGGCACAGATACGCAGTATTTT. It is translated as CASSARGAGTDTQYF.

CDR3 region: CSAPQGLNSNQPQHF. In DNA form, the CDR3 reads TGCAGTGCTCCGCAGGGCCTTAATAGCAATCAGCCCCAGCATTTT. This rearrangement joins TRBV20-1 to TRBJ1-5; D perhaps matches TRBD1 (5 bases). V lost 5 bases and J 0 bases, leaving 14 bases between the germline ends. This CDR3 comprises 15 residues. The germline gives CDR1 DFQATT, CDR2 SNEGSKA (reference sequence).

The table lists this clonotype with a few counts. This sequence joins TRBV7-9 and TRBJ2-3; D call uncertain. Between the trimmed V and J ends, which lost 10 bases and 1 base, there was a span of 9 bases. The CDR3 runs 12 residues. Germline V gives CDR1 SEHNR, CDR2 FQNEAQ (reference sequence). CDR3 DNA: TGTGCCACCGGGTACGGCACAGATACGCAGTATTTT. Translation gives CATGYGTDTQYF.

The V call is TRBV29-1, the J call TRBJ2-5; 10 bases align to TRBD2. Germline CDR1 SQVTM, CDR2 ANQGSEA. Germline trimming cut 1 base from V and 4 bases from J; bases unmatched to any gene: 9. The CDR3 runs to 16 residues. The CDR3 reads CSVEGLAGVMGETQYF. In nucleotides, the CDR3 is TGCAGCGTTGAAGGTCTAGCGGGAGTGATGGGAGAGACCCAGTACTTC.

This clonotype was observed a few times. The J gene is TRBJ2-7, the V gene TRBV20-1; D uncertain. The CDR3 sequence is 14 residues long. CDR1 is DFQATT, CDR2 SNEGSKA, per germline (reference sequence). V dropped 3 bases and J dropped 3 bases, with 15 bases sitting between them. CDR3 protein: CSARETTGRYEQYF. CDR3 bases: TGCAGTGCTAGGGAGACAACGGGTCGCTACGAGCAGTACTTC.

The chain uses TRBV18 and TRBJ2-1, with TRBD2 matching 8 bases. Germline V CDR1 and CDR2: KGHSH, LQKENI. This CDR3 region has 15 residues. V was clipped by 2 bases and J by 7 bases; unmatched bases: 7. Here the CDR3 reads CASSPASGWGNEQFF. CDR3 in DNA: TGTGCCAGCTCACCAGCTAGCGGGTGGGGTAATGAGCAGTTCTTC.

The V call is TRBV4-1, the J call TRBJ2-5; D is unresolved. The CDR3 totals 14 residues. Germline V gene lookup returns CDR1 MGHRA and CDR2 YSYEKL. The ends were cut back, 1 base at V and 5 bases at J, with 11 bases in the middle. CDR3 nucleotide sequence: TGCGCCAGCAGCCAAGCTATTCTGGCGGAGACCCAGTACTTC. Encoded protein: CASSQAILAETQYF.

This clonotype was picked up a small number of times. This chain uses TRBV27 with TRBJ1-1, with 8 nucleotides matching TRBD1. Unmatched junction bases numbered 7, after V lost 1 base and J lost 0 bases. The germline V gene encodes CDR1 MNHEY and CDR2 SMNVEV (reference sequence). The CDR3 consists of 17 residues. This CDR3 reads CASSLLGRGQVNTEAFF. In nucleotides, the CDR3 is TGTGCCAGCAGTTTATTGGGGAGGGGACAGGTGAACACTGAAGCTTTCTTT.

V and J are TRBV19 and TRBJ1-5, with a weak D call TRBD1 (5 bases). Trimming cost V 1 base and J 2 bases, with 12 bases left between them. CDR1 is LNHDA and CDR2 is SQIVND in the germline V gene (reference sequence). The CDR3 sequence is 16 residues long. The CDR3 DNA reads TGTGCCAGTAGTATAGTGGCCGGGGGTGGCAATCAGCCCCAGCATTTT. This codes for CASSIVAGGGNQPQHF.

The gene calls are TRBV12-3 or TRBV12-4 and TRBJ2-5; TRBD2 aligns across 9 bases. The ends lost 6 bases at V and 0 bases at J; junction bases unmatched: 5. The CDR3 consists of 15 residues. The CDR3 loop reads CASRGSGGNQETQYF. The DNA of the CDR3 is TGTGCCAGCAGGGGGAGCGGGGGGAACCAAGAGACCCAGTACTTC.

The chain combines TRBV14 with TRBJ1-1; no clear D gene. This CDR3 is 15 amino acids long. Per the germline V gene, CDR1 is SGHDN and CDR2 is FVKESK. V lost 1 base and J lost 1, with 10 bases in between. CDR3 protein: CASSQVTVKNTEAFF. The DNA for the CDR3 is TGTGCCAGCAGCCAAGTCACAGTCAAGAACACTGAAGCTTTCTTT.

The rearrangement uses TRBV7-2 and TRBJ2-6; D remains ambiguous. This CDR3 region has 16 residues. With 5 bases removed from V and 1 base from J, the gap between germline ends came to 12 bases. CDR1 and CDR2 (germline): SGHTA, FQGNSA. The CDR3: CASSPRFGSGANVLTF. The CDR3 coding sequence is TGTGCCAGCAGCCCCCGGTTTGGTTCTGGGGCCAACGTCCTGACTTTC.

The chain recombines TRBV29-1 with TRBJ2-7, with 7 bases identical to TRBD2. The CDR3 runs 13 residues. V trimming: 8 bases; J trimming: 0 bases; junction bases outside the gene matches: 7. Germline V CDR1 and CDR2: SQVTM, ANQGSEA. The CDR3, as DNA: TGCAGCACCTGGGGGGGGACCTCCTACGAGCAGTACTTC. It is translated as CSTWGGTSYEQYF.

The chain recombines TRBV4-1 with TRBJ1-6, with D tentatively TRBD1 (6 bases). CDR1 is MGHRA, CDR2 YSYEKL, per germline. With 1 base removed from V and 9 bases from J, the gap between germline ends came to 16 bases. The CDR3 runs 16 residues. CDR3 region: CASSQVGSGAGSPLHF. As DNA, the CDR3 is TGCGCCAGCAGCCAAGTCGGTTCAGGGGCAGGTTCACCCCTCCACTTT.

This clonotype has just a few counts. Here the CDR3 DNA reads TGTGCCAGCAGCCGCGGACAGGGGCTTACTAATGAAAAACTGTTTTTT. Protein product: CASSRGQGLTNEKLFF. The chain recombines TRBV5-4 with TRBJ1-4; 9 bases map to TRBD1. Germline CDR1 reads SGHNT; CDR2 reads YYREEE (reference sequence). This CDR3 has 16 amino acids. V was clipped by 4 bases and J by 2 bases; unmatched bases: 6.